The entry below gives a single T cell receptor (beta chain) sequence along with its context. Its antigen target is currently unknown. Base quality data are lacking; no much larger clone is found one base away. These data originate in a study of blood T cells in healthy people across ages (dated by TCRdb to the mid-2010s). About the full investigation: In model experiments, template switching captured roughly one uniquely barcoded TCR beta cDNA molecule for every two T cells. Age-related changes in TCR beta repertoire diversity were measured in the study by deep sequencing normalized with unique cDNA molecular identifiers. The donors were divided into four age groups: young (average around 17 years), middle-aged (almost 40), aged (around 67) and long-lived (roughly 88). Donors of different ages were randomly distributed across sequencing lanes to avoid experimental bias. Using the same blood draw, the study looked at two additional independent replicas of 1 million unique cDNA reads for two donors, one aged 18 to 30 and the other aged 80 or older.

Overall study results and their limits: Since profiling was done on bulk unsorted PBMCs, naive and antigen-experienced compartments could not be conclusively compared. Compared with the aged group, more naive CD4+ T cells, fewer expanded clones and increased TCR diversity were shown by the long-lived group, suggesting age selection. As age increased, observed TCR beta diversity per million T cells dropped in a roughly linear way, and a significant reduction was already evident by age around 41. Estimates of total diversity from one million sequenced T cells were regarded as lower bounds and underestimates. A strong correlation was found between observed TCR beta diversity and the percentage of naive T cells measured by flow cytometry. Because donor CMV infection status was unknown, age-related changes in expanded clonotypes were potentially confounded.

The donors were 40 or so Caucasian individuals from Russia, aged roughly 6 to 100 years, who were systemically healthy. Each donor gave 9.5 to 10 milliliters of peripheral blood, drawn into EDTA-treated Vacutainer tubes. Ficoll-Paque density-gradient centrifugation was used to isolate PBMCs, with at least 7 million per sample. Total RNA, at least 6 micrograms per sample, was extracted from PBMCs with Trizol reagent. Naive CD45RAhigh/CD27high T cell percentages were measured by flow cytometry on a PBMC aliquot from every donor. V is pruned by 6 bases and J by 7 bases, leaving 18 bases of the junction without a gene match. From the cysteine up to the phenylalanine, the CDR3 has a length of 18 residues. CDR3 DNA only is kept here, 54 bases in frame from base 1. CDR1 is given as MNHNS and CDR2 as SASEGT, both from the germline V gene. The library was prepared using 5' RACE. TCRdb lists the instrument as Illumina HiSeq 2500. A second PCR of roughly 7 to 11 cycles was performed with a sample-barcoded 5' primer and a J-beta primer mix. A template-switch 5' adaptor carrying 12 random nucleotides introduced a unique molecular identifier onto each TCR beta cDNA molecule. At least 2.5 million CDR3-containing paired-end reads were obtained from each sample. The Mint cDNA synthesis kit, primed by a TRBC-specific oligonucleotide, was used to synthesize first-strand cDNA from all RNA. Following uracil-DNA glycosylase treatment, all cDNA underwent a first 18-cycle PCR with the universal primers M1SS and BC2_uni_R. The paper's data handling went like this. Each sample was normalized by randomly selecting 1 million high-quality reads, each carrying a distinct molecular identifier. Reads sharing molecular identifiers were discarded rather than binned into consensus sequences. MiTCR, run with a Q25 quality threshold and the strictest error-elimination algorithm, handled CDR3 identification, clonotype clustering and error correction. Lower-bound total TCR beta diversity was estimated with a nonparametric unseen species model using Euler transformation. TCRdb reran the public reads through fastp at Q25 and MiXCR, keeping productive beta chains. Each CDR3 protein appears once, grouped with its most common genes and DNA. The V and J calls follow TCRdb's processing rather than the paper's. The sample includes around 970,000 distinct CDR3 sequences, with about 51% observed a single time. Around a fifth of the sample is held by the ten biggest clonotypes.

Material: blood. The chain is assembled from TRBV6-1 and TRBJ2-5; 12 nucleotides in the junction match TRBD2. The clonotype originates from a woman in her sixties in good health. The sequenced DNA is TGTGCCAGCAGACTCCTAGCGGGAGGGCCGTCCAGGTCGGGGACCCAGTACTTC. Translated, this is CASRLLAGGPSRSGTQYF.